These 16 T cell receptor beta chains originate from one sample sequenced in a study of CD8 T cells in ankylosing spondylitis. Study results and limitations: Characteristic, it appeared, of ankylosing spondylitis blood was a TCR beta motif of about eight highly homologous variants.

MiXCR, run by TCRdb on the 5' RACE reads, gives a single entry per CDR3 protein. Among some 140,000 distinct CDR3 sequences, more than 15% were seen once, and the ten largest hold around a third. No antigen has been identified for these receptors. Source material: blood, either unsorted or a sorted T cell fraction (not recorded which). These receptors were obtained from a male donor with ankylosing spondylitis.

This clonotype was counted only a few times. The chain employs TRBV6-5 and TRBJ2-1; weak D call: TRBD2 (5 bases). This CDR3 has 15 residues. The ends were cut back, 0 bases at V and 8 bases at J, with 14 bases in the middle. CDR1 and CDR2 from the germline V gene are MNHEY and SVGAGI. The CDR3 DNA sequence: TGTGCCAGCAGTTACTCGAGTAGTGGGAGCGATGAGCAGTTCTTC. Translated: CASSYSSSGSDEQFF.

This chain connects TRBV29-1 to TRBJ2-1; weak D call: TRBD2 (6 bases). Germline V gene sequence: CDR1 SQVTM, CDR2 ANQGSEA. The germline V and J ends were trimmed by 6 bases and 4 bases, with 16 bases remaining between them. The length of the CDR3 is 14 residues. Written as DNA, the CDR3 is TGCAGCGTAAGAAGCGGTGGGGGGTACAATGAGCAGTTCTTC. This sequence encodes CSVRSGGGYNEQFF.

This clonotype turned up a few times. The CDR3 spells CASGAGAGNEQFF. The CDR3, as DNA: TGCGCCAGCGGAGCGGGAGCCGGGAATGAGCAGTTCTTC. The V and J genes are TRBV10-2 and TRBJ2-1; TRBD2 matches at 8 bases. The CDR3 has 13 amino acids. Trimming at V came to 8 bases and at J to 7 bases, leaving 7 bases not matched to a gene. Per germline, CDR1 WSHSY and CDR2 SAAADI.

This chain joins TRBV6-2 or TRBV6-3 and TRBJ2-7; no clear D. The V gene lost 0 bases and the J gene lost 2 bases, with 5 bases spanning the gap. CDR1 is MNHEY and CDR2 is SVGEGT in the germline V gene. This CDR3 comprises 13 residues. CDR3: CASSYSGTYEQYF. CDR3 in DNA: TGTGCCAGCAGTTACTCGGGGACCTACGAGCAGTACTTC.

This clonotype was counted many times. The chain carries TRBV7-9 and TRBJ2-1; 11 positions agree with TRBD2. Per the germline V gene, CDR1 is SEHNR and CDR2 is FQNEAQ (reference sequence). With V trimmed by 10 bases and J by 10 bases, 6 bases remained unmatched. This CDR3 spans 12 amino acids. The CDR3 protein is CAIAGLADEQFF. CDR3 bases: TGTGCCATCGCGGGACTAGCGGACGAGCAGTTCTTC. The whole variable domain, filled in from reference TRBV7-9 and TRBJ2-1, reads DTGVSQNPRHKITKRGQNVTFRCDPISEHNRLYWYRQTLGQGPEFLTYFQNEAQLEKSRLLSDRFSAERPKGSFSTLEIQRTEQGDSAMYLCAIAGLADEQFFGPGTRLTVL.

The chain combines TRBV27 with TRBJ2-7, with a possible D match to TRBD1 (6 bases). The CDR3 is made up of 15 amino acids. Germline V gene data show CDR1 as MNHEY and CDR2 as SMNVEV (reference sequence). With 2 bases removed from V and 5 bases from J, the gap between germline ends came to 16 bases. The CDR3 region has the DNA TGTGCCAGCAGTTTAGGGGCAGGGGTTACCCACGAGCAGTACTTC. Translated: CASSLGAGVTHEQYF.

The chain combines TRBV7-9 with TRBJ2-5; 7 bases fit TRBD1. Germline V lookup: CDR1 SEHNR, CDR2 FQNEAQ (reference sequence). Trimming removed 6 bases from V and 1 base from J; junction bases left unmatched: 5. The CDR3 loop spans 14 amino acids. The CDR3 loop is CASRPRGSQETQYF. In DNA form, the CDR3 reads TGTGCCAGCAGACCCAGGGGGAGCCAAGAGACCCAGTACTTC. Together with reference TRBV7-9 and TRBJ2-5, the CDR3 gives the full variable domain: DTGVSQNPRHKITKRGQNVTFRCDPISEHNRLYWYRQTLGQGPEFLTYFQNEAQLEKSRLLSDRFSAERPKGSFSTLEIQRTEQGDSAMYLCASRPRGSQETQYFGPGTRLLVL.

The V and J genes are TRBV6-5 and TRBJ1-2; D may be TRBD1 (6 bases). The CDR3 is 17 residues long. Germline lookup yields CDR1 MNHEY and CDR2 SVGAGI. V was cut by 2 bases and J by 4 bases, with 20 bases left in between. The CDR3 protein is CASSYIGQPTKAYGYTF. CDR3 in DNA: TGTGCCAGCAGTTACATAGGACAGCCGACGAAAGCCTATGGCTACACCTTC.

The chain uses TRBV2 and TRBJ2-7, with TRBD1 matching 10 bases. V lost 7 bases, J lost 5 bases, and 5 bases stayed unmatched. CDR3 length equals 13 residues. Germline values: CDR1 SNHLY, CDR2 FYNNEI. The CDR3 loop is CASKGQGVHEQYF. In nucleotides, the CDR3 is TGTGCCAGCAAAGGACAGGGGGTCCACGAGCAGTACTTC. The full variable domain, in which reference TRBV2 and TRBJ2-7 provide the parts outside the CDR3, is EPEVTQTPSHQVTQMGQEVILRCVPISNHLYFYWYRQILGQKVEFLVSFYNNEISEKSEIFDDQFSVERPDGSNFTLKIRSTKLEDSAMYFCASKGQGVHEQYFGPGTRLTVT.

A word on this clonotype: No conserved phenylalanine or tryptophan ends this CDR3, so it is likely a read error. It is unclear where the CDR3 begins or ends on the DNA, so no DNA is shown, and the CDR3 is as TCRdb lists it. The rearrangement joins TRBV29-1 to TRBJ1-2; the listed D gene, TRBD1, was not tested against the DNA. Germline loops: CDR1 SQVTM, CDR2 ANQGSEA. Ends included, the CDR3 has 11 residues. This CDR3 reads CSVEVRTGRLY.

Only a few counts were recorded for this clonotype. The V call is TRBV7-9, the J call TRBJ1-5; D gene uncertain. This CDR3 contains 13 residues. Germline V gene lookup returns CDR1 SEHNR and CDR2 FQNEAQ (reference sequence). Trimming took off 4 bases at V and 8 bases at J, with 12 bases between the two ends. CDR3 residues: CASSSHLTEPQHF. As DNA, the CDR3 is TGTGCCAGCAGCTCTCACTTGACTGAGCCCCAGCATTTT.

The V gene is TRBV20-1, the J gene TRBJ1-1; a weak D match, TRBD1 (5 bases). The CDR3 loop spans 14 amino acids. The V gene's germline CDR1 is DFQATT and CDR2 SNEGSKA (reference sequence). V shed 0 bases and J shed 4 bases, with 12 bases lying between them. This CDR3 reads CSARDGGAGTEAFF. In DNA, the CDR3 is TGCAGTGCTAGAGATGGGGGTGCGGGCACTGAAGCTTTCTTT.

This clonotype was seen at least ten times. The gene calls are TRBV7-9 and TRBJ2-1; D perhaps matches TRBD2 (6 bases). The length of the CDR3 is 13 residues. Trimming pared 6 bases from V and 9 bases from J, leaving 15 bases between. Per the germline V gene, CDR1 is SEHNR and CDR2 is FQNEAQ (reference sequence). CDR3 sequence reads: CASSPPGLPEQFF. The CDR3 nucleotides read TGTGCCAGCAGTCCACCGGGACTGCCTGAGCAGTTCTTC.

This clonotype was observed a few times. One end of the junction fails to match germline, which may point to a read error. The J gene is TRBJ2-7, the V gene TRBV7-2; the D is unclear. Per the germline V gene, CDR1 is SGHTA and CDR2 is FQGNSA. The CDR3 is 9 residues long. Written as DNA, the CDR3 is TGTGCCAGCAGACAATCCAGCCGGTTC. Translating it yields CASRQSSRF. Supplemented by reference TRBV7-2 and TRBJ2-7, the full variable domain reads GAGVSQSPSNKVTEKGKDVELRCDPISGHTALYWYRQSLGQGLEFLIYFQGNSAPDKSGLPSDRFSAERTGGSVSTLTIQRTQQEDSAVYLCASRQSSRFGPGTRLTVT.

This rearrangement joins TRBV5-1 to TRBJ2-3; 14 bases are a match to TRBD2. With V trimmed by 4 bases and J by 0 bases, 7 bases remained unmatched. The CDR3 runs to 18 residues. The V gene's germline CDR1 is SGHRS and CDR2 YFSETQ. In DNA, the CDR3 is TGCGCCAGCAGCACCGGGACTAGCGGGAGTCCTAGCACAGATACGCAGTATTTT. Protein: CASSTGTSGSPSTDTQYF. Full variable domain (outside the CDR3, taken from reference TRBV5-1 and TRBJ2-3): KAGVTQTPRYLIKTRGQQVTLSCSPISGHRSVSWYQQTPGQGLQFLFEYFSETQRNKGNFPGRFSGRQFSNSRSEMNVSTLELGDSALYLCASSTGTSGSPSTDTQYFGPGTRLTVL.

This chain uses TRBV5-1 with TRBJ2-2; perhaps D is TRBD1 or TRBD2 (5 bases each). Looked up from germline, CDR1 is SGHRS and CDR2 is YFSETQ. CDR3 length equals 19 residues. V gave up 4 bases and J gave up 1 base, with 23 bases separating them. CDR3 in amino acids: CASSAGAFLGLKNTGELFF. The CDR3, as DNA: TGCGCCAGCAGCGCGGGTGCTTTTTTGGGGCTTAAGAACACCGGGGAGCTGTTTTTT.